This T cell receptor (beta chain) stems from a study of beta chain features in type 1 diabetes. Study-wide results and limits: Across all four CD4+ subsets, people with type 1 diabetes showed modestly shorter TCRB CDR3s. In the patient group, naive, central memory and Treg TCRB repertoires seemed more alike than in the healthy donor group. A possible short-template PCR bias applies equally to patients and controls.

TCRB transcripts that were expressed got sequenced, as all of the isolated RNA had been reverse transcribed. The data were produced by immunoSEQ multiplex PCR, yet TCRdb's version contains in-frame clones alone and is incomplete. The sample records about 340,000 clones, approximately 9.9% being singletons. Staining for CD45RO/CCR7/CD25/CD127/CD95/CD27 allowed sorting of CD4+ naive, central memory, regulatory and stem cell-like memory cells. Details on this clone: Its antigen is not known.

CDR3 size: 15 residues. CDR1 and CDR2 from the germline V gene are LGHNT and FRNRAP. V dropped 5 bases and J dropped 4; count of bases not matched to a gene: 9. V gene TRBV12-5 combines with J gene TRBJ2-7, with 9 nucleotides matching TRBD1. The sequenced sample was central memory CD4+ T cells from blood. This TCR was sampled from a young man with type 1 diabetes. CDR3 sequence reads: CASGPAGTGFYEQYF. For the CDR3, the DNA is TGTGCTAGTGGTCCAGCCGGGACAGGGTTTTACGAGCAGTACTTC. Filled out from reference TRBV12-5 and TRBJ2-7, the complete variable domain reads DARVTQTPRHKVTEMGQEVTMRCQPILGHNTVFWYRQTMMQGLELLAYFRNRAPLDDSGMPKDRFSAEMPDATLATLKIQPSEPRDSAVYFCASGPAGTGFYEQYFGPGTRLTVT.